Below, 17 T cell receptor beta chains from the same sample are listed, as sequenced in a study of blood T cell repertoires in COVID-19 (dated by TCRdb to about 2020). Library prep was done by the immunoSEQ multiplex PCR assay. This is the immuneACCESS table as TCRdb keeps it, with only in-frame sequences that have V and J called. A part of the clones is gone; compared with another copy, unresolved V genes explain less than half, and the rest is unexplained. In all, the sample holds 400,000 to 550,000 clones, and nearly 90% of those were seen once. The biggest ten clones account for approximately 2% of the sample. Sample: PBMCs or T cells enriched from blood (not recorded which). These receptors were taken from a woman younger than 30 with acute COVID-19.

The rearrangement joins TRBV7-2 to TRBJ1-5, with unresolved D. Germline CDR1 is SGHTA and CDR2 is FQGNSA. Trimming cost V 3 bases and J 5 bases, with 5 bases left between them. The CDR3 loop spans 12 amino acids. CDR3 sequence (DNA): TGTGCCAGCAGCTTTACAGATCAGCCCCAGCATTTT. It is translated as CASSFTDQPQHF.

This chain joins TRBV5-1 and TRBJ1-6, with D possibly matching TRBD1 (6 bases). V lost 2 bases to trimming and J lost 7 bases, with 10 bases between them. This CDR3 has 14 amino acids. From germline, CDR1 is SGHRS and CDR2 YFSETQ. Here the CDR3 DNA reads TGCGCCAGCAGCTTCGGACAGATCAATTCACCCCTCCACTTT. Translated: CASSFGQINSPLHF.

The genes are TRBV18 and TRBJ2-5; D not certain. The germline V gene has CDR1 KGHSH and CDR2 LQKENI. CDR3 length: 12 residues. V was shortened by 4 bases and J by 5 bases, with 8 bases between the two germline ends. CDR3 sequence (DNA): TGTGCCAGCTCACTCGCCGGGGAGACCCAGTACTTC. The encoded protein is CASSLAGETQYF.

The rearrangement links TRBV24-1 to TRBJ2-5; D is perhaps TRBD2 (5 bases). The CDR3 totals 14 residues. Germline CDR1 is KGHDR and CDR2 is SFDVKD. V gave up 2 bases and J gave up 2 bases, with 8 bases separating them. The CDR3 region has the DNA TGTGCCACCAGTGATTCCGAGGGTCAAGAGACCCAGTACTTC. Its protein product is CATSDSEGQETQYF.

The J gene is TRBJ1-3, the V gene TRBV9; maybe TRBD1 (5 bases). Trimming removed 5 bases from V and 8 bases from J, with 20 bases in between. Germline loops: CDR1 SGDLS, CDR2 YYNGEE. The CDR3 covers 15 residues. CDR3 loop: CASRAGPQVGDTIYF. The CDR3 nucleotides are TGTGCCAGCAGGGCCGGTCCCCAGGTAGGGGACACCATATATTTT.

The chain joins TRBV27 to TRBJ1-5; 11 nucleotides agree with TRBD1. The CDR3 is 18 residues long. Germline V gene data show CDR1 as MNHEY and CDR2 as SMNVEV (reference sequence). Trimming at V came to 6 bases and at J to 0 bases, leaving 10 bases not matched to a gene. In nucleotides, the CDR3 is TGTGCCAGCAGAGCTGGGACAGGGGGAATTGGTAGCAATCAGCCCCAGCATTTT. It translates to CASRAGTGGIGSNQPQHF.

The CDR3 region is CATRGGGALGEQYF. The CDR3 bases are TGTGCCACCAGGGGCGGGGGCGCTTTGGGAGAGCAGTACTTC. V is TRBV28 and J is TRBJ2-7, with D possibly being TRBD2 (7 bases). Trimming pared 10 bases from V and 7 bases from J, leaving 23 bases between. CDR3 length: 14 residues. The germline CDR1 and CDR2 sequences are MDHEN and SYDVKM.

This chain connects TRBV10-3 to TRBJ2-2, with 7 bases aligning to TRBD1. The V segment lost 6 bases and the J segment 0 bases; nucleotides outside the gene matches: 1. The CDR3 spans 14 residues. CDR1 is ENHRY and CDR2 is SYGVKD in the germline V gene. CDR3: CAISGQANTGELFF. The CDR3 DNA follows: TGTGCCATCAGCGGACAGGCGAACACCGGGGAGCTGTTTTTT.

The rearrangement joins TRBV30 to TRBJ2-7; TRBD2 matches at 8 bases. Germline V gene sequence: CDR1 GTSNPN, CDR2 SVGIG (reference sequence). CDR3 length: 15 residues. Losses at the gene ends were 0 bases for V and 4 bases for J; bases not matched to a gene: 8. CDR3 DNA: TGTGCCTGGAGTGTATGGAGCGGGAGACTATACGAGCAGTACTTC. Protein product: CAWSVWSGRLYEQYF.

This clone was counted a few times. V gene TRBV6-5 combines with J gene TRBJ2-7; 8 bases are a match to TRBD2. CDR1 is MNHEY and CDR2 is SVGAGI in the germline V gene. V trimming: 10 bases; J trimming: 3 bases; junction bases outside the gene matches: 2. The CDR3 length is 11 residues. As DNA, the CDR3 is TGTGCCACCAGCGGGAGCTACGAGCAGTACTTC. Encoded protein: CATSGSYEQYF.

This sequence joins TRBV10-3 and TRBJ2-5; 7 positions agree with TRBD2. V shed 5 bases and J 5 bases; nucleotides not matched to a gene: 8. This CDR3 is 14 amino acids long. Germline values: CDR1 ENHRY, CDR2 SYGVKD. In DNA, the CDR3 is TGTGCCATCAGTCATAACCCGGGAGGCGAGACCCAGTACTTC. Protein product: CAISHNPGGETQYF.

This chain links TRBV4-2 with TRBJ1-1, with TRBD1 matching over 9 bases. The CDR3 loop spans 16 amino acids. V gave up 0 bases and J gave up 5 bases; unmatched junction bases: 7. Germline V CDR1 and CDR2: LGHNA, YNFKEQ. This CDR3 is CASSQDRTGARTEAFF. The CDR3 DNA sequence: TGTGCCAGCAGCCAAGATCGGACAGGGGCACGAACTGAAGCTTTCTTT.

This rearrangement joins TRBV9 to TRBJ1-4; 8 positions match TRBD1. The ends lost 4 bases at V and 0 bases at J; junction bases unmatched: 5. The CDR3 totals 16 residues. In germline, CDR1 is SGDLS, CDR2 YYNGEE. The CDR3 sequence: CASSTRQGPTNEKLFF. The CDR3 nucleotides are TGTGCCAGCAGCACGCGACAGGGGCCAACTAATGAAAAACTGTTTTTT.

The rearrangement links TRBV19 to TRBJ1-1; maybe TRBD1 (6 bases). Germline V gene lookup returns CDR1 LNHDA and CDR2 SQIVND (reference sequence). The CDR3 is 13 amino acids. Trimming removed 7 bases at V and 1 base at J, with 10 bases between. The CDR3 bases are TGTGCCAGTACCGAACAGGGGAACACTGAAGCTTTCTTT. It yields the protein CASTEQGNTEAFF.

In its sample, this clone was seen a few times. V is TRBV5-1 and J is TRBJ1-3; the D gene is possibly TRBD1 (5 bases). Germline loops: CDR1 SGHRS, CDR2 YFSETQ. This CDR3 is 14 amino acids long. The germline V and J ends were trimmed by 3 bases and 0 bases, with 7 bases remaining between them. Written as DNA, the CDR3 is TGCGCCAGCAGCTACGACAGCTCTGGAAACACCATATATTTT. It yields the protein CASSYDSSGNTIYF.

This sequence joins TRBV2 and TRBJ1-2, with D perhaps matching TRBD1 (6 bases). Germline V gives CDR1 SNHLY, CDR2 FYNNEI. V lost 3 bases and J 4 bases, leaving 12 bases between the germline ends. The CDR3 totals 14 residues. CDR3 sequence: CASSDQGIGYGYTF. Written as DNA, the CDR3 is TGTGCCAGCAGTGATCAGGGGATTGGCTATGGCTACACCTTC.

This clone was observed once. This chain joins TRBV28 and TRBJ1-6; D is undetermined. CDR1 and CDR2 from the germline V gene are MDHEN and SYDVKM. The V end lost 6 bases, the J end lost 9 bases, and 24 bases lay between the germline ends. The CDR3 contains 17 residues. The CDR3 here is CASRPGEGLILVSPLHF. The CDR3 DNA reads as TGTGCCAGCAGGCCCGGGGAGGGTTTGATCTTAGTTTCACCCCTCCACTTT.